Here is one T cell receptor beta chain with its context. This receptor's antigen is unknown. The record has no base qualities; no much larger clone is one base away. Genomic DNA served as template for TCR beta VDJ combination and CDR3 sequence profiling. An Illumina HiSeq 2000 was used for TCR repertoire sequencing. Per the original workflow: TRBV/TRBJ rearrangement plots, CDR3 size and DJ length profiles, and Simpson's diversity index were used to evaluate the repertoires. The most abundant DNA sequence in the deep sequencing data was taken as the immunodominant clone. CDR3 amino acid sequences were checked for sharing across subjects and were also compared against the VDJdb database and published repertoires. TCRdb ran its own pipeline on the public reads, namely fastp trimming at Q25 and MiXCR clone calling, and kept in-frame beta chains. Under each unique CDR3 protein, matching rows form one entry showing the most common genes and DNA. TCRdb's processing, not the study's, gives the V and J calls here. This sample comprises hundreds of thousands of distinct CDR3 sequences, about 80% of them detected only once. The ten biggest clones cover less than 50% of the sample.

Expansion of CD8+CD57+ cells had been shown by flow cytometry in the patients chosen for sequencing. Severe acquired aplastic anemia was diagnosed in all patients according to International Study of Aplastic Anemia and Agranulocytosis and Camitta criteria. No patient had received any therapy when blood was sampled. TCR repertoires of sorted CD4+ and CD8+ blood T cells from severe aplastic anemia patients and healthy subjects were deep-sequenced in the study. Patients were enrolled in the USA under clinicaltrials.gov protocols 00001620, 01623167, 00001397, 00071045, 00081523 and 00961064. Ficoll-Paque density gradient centrifugation was used to isolate peripheral blood mononuclear cells. Before DNA extraction, CD4+ and CD8+ T cells were sorted by FACS or by magnetic beads. The CDR3, from cysteine to phenylalanine, totals 12 residues. Just CDR3 DNA is preserved here, 36 bases in frame from base 1. CDR1 and CDR2, per the germline V gene, are SGHTA and FQGNSA. V sheds 5 bases and J sheds 2 bases, leaving 5 bases between their ends.

The sample comes from a study of CD8+CD57+ T cells in acquired aplastic anemia (dated by TCRdb to 2016 to 2018). Study-level background: Extracted DNA from sorted CD4+ and CD8+ cells averaged approximately 3 ug, ranging from about 0.18 to 27.4 ug. CD8+CD57+ expansion was defined as frequency above the mean frequency observed in healthy subjects.

What the study reported, not specific to this receptor: No significant difference in CD8+ Simpson's diversity was found between patients and healthy controls (P=0.060). Around 30 CD8+ CDR3 sequences were found to be shared between patients and controls, but these sequences appeared to be highly expressed in patients and within the immunodominant clones of the patients.

The receptor comes from a human donor with aplastic anemia. Sample: sorted CD4+, CD8+, or CD8+CD57+ T cells (not recorded which) from PBMCs. This chain joins TRBV7-2 to TRBJ2-3; no confident D gene assignment can be made. The nucleotide sequence is TGTGCCAGCAGCCAGTACACAGATACGCAGTATTTT. Protein translation: CASSQYTDTQYF. The full variable domain, completed from the reference TRBV7-2 and TRBJ2-3 proteins outside the CDR3, reads GAGVSQSPSNKVTEKGKDVELRCDPISGHTALYWYRQSLGQGLEFLIYFQGNSAPDKSGLPSDRFSAERTGGSVSTLTIQRTQQEDSAVYLCASSQYTDTQYFGPGTRLTVL.